This entry lists 32 T cell receptor beta chains sequenced from one sample in a study of cytomegalovirus exposure and HLA in healthy donors. The PCR made use of 60 Vbeta and 13 Jbeta primers. The protocol was immunoSEQ multiplex PCR, while the TCRdb copy is restricted to in-frame clones and leaves out a portion. The sample contains about 130,000 clones, 8.5% of which appear only once. Source material: PBMCs. These receptors originate from a man aged 40-49 years in good health and CMV-seronegative.

This clone turned up a few times. The V gene is TRBV9, the J gene TRBJ1-1; D is uncertain. The V end lost 4 bases, the J end lost 3 bases, and 16 bases lay between the germline ends. CDR1 is SGDLS, CDR2 YYNGEE, per germline. The CDR3 is made up of 15 amino acids. In DNA form, the CDR3 reads TGTGCCAGCAGCTCCAGTGAGGTGAGAGACACTGAAGCTTTCTTT. It encodes CASSSSEVRDTEAFF.

The chain couples TRBV28 to TRBJ1-2; no definite D call. The germline CDR1 and CDR2 sequences are MDHEN and SYDVKM. This CDR3 spans 12 amino acids. Trimming removed 4 bases from V and 7 bases from J, with 10 bases in between. In DNA form, the CDR3 reads TGTGCCAGCAGTTACGGGGAGGGTGGCTACACCTTC. This encodes CASSYGEGGYTF.

This sequence joins TRBV27 and TRBJ2-1; 10 bases line up with TRBD2. Germline V lookup: CDR1 MNHEY, CDR2 SMNVEV (reference sequence). This CDR3 contains 15 residues. The ends lost 4 bases at V and 2 bases at J; junction bases unmatched: 2. The chain's CDR3 is CASSYGLAAYNEQFF. For the CDR3, the DNA is TGTGCCAGCAGTTATGGACTAGCGGCCTACAATGAGCAGTTCTTC.

In its sample, this clone was seen a few times. The rearrangement joins TRBV27 to TRBJ2-5, with 9 nucleotides matching TRBD1. V gave up 7 bases and J gave up 4 bases; unmatched junction bases: 13. The CDR3 has 16 residues. Per germline, CDR1 MNHEY and CDR2 SMNVEV (reference sequence). CDR3 loop: CASKNHRTGEGETQYF. CDR3 nucleotides: TGTGCCAGCAAAAACCATCGGACAGGGGAAGGAGAGACCCAGTACTTC.

CDR3 DNA: TGTGCCAGTAGTATTACAGGGGGGCACGAAAAACTGTTTTTT. Translating gives CASSITGGHEKLFF. The rearrangement uses TRBV19 and TRBJ1-4; 8 bases are a match to TRBD1. The trim removed 3 bases at V and 8 bases at J, leaving 5 bases unmatched. The CDR3 loop spans 14 amino acids. The V gene's germline CDR1 is LNHDA and CDR2 SQIVND (reference sequence).

The V and J genes are TRBV5-1 and TRBJ2-1, with TRBD2 matching over 14 bases. Germline lookup yields CDR1 SGHRS and CDR2 YFSETQ. The CDR3 covers 20 residues. Unmatched junction bases numbered 14, after V lost 1 base and J lost 5 bases. The CDR3 DNA is TGCGCCAGCAGCTTGATGCCATTCCGACTAGCGGGGGGGTTCAACAATGAGCAGTTCTTC. Its translation: CASSLMPFRLAGGFNNEQFF.

The chain joins TRBV7-8 to TRBJ2-7, with 8 nucleotides matching TRBD2. After removal of 6 bases from V and 2 bases from J, the junction contained 15 bases not matched to a gene. This CDR3 comprises 17 residues. Germline CDR1 reads SGHVS; CDR2 reads FQNEAQ. The CDR3 nucleotides read TGTGCCAGCAGTCCAAACCTGGGGGCGGGGGGAACCTACGAGCAGTACTTC. This translates into CASSPNLGAGGTYEQYF. The full variable domain, completed using reference TRBV7-8 and TRBJ2-7, is GAGVSQSPRYKVAKRGQDVALRCDPISGHVSLFWYQQALGQGPEFLTYFQNEAQLDKSGLPSDRFFAERPEGSVSTLKIQRTQQEDSAVYLCASSPNLGAGGTYEQYFGPGTRLTVT.

The chain uses TRBV28 and TRBJ2-3, with 9 bases that match TRBD1. Germline CDR1 is MDHEN and CDR2 is SYDVKM. CDR3 length: 16 residues. V lost 5 bases, J lost 6 bases, and 12 bases stayed unmatched. CDR3 nucleotides: TGTGCCAGCAGTGCACCGGGACAGGGTAAAGAGGATACGCAGTATTTT. It codes for CASSAPGQGKEDTQYF. The full variable domain, with the rest looked up from reference TRBV28 and TRBJ2-3, is DVKVTQSSRYLVKRTGEKVFLECVQDMDHENMFWYRQDPGLGLRLIYFSYDVKMKEKGDIPEGYSVSREKKERFSLILESASTNQTSMYLCASSAPGQGKEDTQYFGPGTRLTVL.

This clone occurred a few times. The chain has TRBV19 and TRBJ2-2, with TRBD1 matching 11 bases. The CDR3 is made up of 14 amino acids. Germline V gene lookup returns CDR1 LNHDA and CDR2 SQIVND (reference sequence). The junction had 5 bases not matched to a gene; V was cut back by 8 bases and J by 6 bases. CDR3 nucleotide sequence: TGTGCCAGTCGGACAGGGGGCTCGGCCGGGGAGCTGTTTTTT. Translated: CASRTGGSAGELFF.

This rearrangement joins TRBV6-6 to TRBJ1-2; 7 bases fit TRBD1. The CDR3 runs 15 residues. The J segment lost 4 bases and the V segment lost 2 bases, leaving 7 bases of the junction unmatched. Germline CDR1 MNHNY, CDR2 SVGAGI (reference sequence). CDR3 region: CASSYPGGVGYGYTF. In nucleotides, the CDR3 is TGTGCCAGCAGTTACCCAGGGGGAGTAGGCTATGGCTACACCTTC.

This clone was seen more than once but under ten times. The rearrangement joins TRBV28 to TRBJ2-2; maybe TRBD2 (5 bases). Germline values: CDR1 MDHEN, CDR2 SYDVKM. The CDR3 loop spans 12 amino acids. The V end lost 3 bases, the J end lost 6 bases, and 5 bases lay between the germline ends. The CDR3 nucleotides are TGTGCCAGCAGTTTTAGCGCCGGGGAGCTGTTTTTT. Amino acid sequence: CASSFSAGELFF.

The gene calls are TRBV4-1 and TRBJ1-1, with TRBD1 as a possible D gene (5 bases). Germline values: CDR1 MGHRA, CDR2 YSYEKL. Trimming removed 0 bases at V and 0 bases at J, with 8 bases between. The CDR3 runs 15 residues. CDR3 protein: CASSQERGMNTEAFF. In DNA, the CDR3 is TGCGCCAGCAGCCAAGAGCGGGGCATGAACACTGAAGCTTTCTTT.

The DNA of the CDR3 is TGCGCCAGCAGCTATTCCGGGACTAGCGTCCGGGATACGCAGTATTTT. It specifies CASSYSGTSVRDTQYF. This chain uses TRBV5-1 with TRBJ2-3, with 10 bases matching TRBD2. Germline V CDR1 and CDR2: SGHRS, YFSETQ. CDR3 size: 16 residues. The V gene end was trimmed by 3 bases and the J gene end by 6 bases; junction bases not matched to a gene: 10.

The genes are TRBV6-6 and TRBJ2-1; D is unresolved. Between the trimmed V and J ends, which lost 2 bases and 6 bases, there was a span of 11 bases. Germline V gene lookup returns CDR1 MNHNY and CDR2 SVGAGI (reference sequence). This CDR3 has 14 residues. CDR3 DNA sequence: TGTGCCAGCAGTTACGGGCAACACGCCAATGAGCAGTTCTTC. Translating gives CASSYGQHANEQFF.

This clone appeared a few times. J is TRBJ2-7 and V is TRBV19; 7 bases are a match to TRBD1. The J segment lost 6 bases and the V segment lost 4 bases, leaving 3 bases of the junction unmatched. Germline V gene data show CDR1 as LNHDA and CDR2 as SQIVND (reference sequence). The CDR3 length is 12 residues. CDR3 DNA sequence: TGTGCCAGTAGTACTAACAGGGGCGAGCAGTACTTC. Translated, it gives CASSTNRGEQYF.

The chain couples TRBV5-1 to TRBJ2-5, with TRBD2 matching 11 bases. Unmatched junction bases numbered 2, after V lost 0 bases and J lost 1 base. Germline V gene sequence: CDR1 SGHRS, CDR2 YFSETQ. The CDR3 spans 16 residues. CDR3 residues: CASSLEGLAVQETQYF. The CDR3 bases are TGCGCCAGCAGCTTGGAGGGACTAGCGGTCCAAGAGACCCAGTACTTC. Variable domain in full (rest from reference TRBV5-1 and TRBJ2-5): KAGVTQTPRYLIKTRGQQVTLSCSPISGHRSVSWYQQTPGQGLQFLFEYFSETQRNKGNFPGRFSGRQFSNSRSEMNVSTLELGDSALYLCASSLEGLAVQETQYFGPGTRLLVL.

The chain joins TRBV7-2 to TRBJ2-5, with a possible D match to TRBD2 (7 bases). The CDR3 sequence is 16 residues long. Germline CDR1 and CDR2: SGHTA and FQGNSA. The V gene lost 5 bases and the J gene lost 4 bases, with 20 bases spanning the gap. The CDR3 DNA sequence: TGTGCCAGCAGCCCTAGAAGGGGGGGGCAGGGAGAGACCCAGTACTTC. This gives the protein CASSPRRGGQGETQYF.

This chain uses TRBV7-9 with TRBJ1-2, with no clear D. V lost 4 bases to trimming and J lost 6 bases, with 15 bases between them. Germline CDR1 reads SEHNR; CDR2 reads FQNEAQ (reference sequence). CDR3 length equals 14 residues. The CDR3 is CASSSLTELDGYTF. In nucleotides, the CDR3 is TGTGCCAGCAGCTCCCTGACCGAGCTAGATGGCTACACCTTC.

This clone was seen more than once but under ten times. The gene calls are TRBV7-3 and TRBJ1-1; tentatively, D is TRBD1 (6 bases). The CDR3 length is 13 residues. Between the trimmed V and J ends, which lost 6 bases and 2 bases, there was a span of 10 bases. Germline CDR1 and CDR2: SGHTA and FQGTGA. This chain's CDR3 is CASRQGVNTEAFF. The CDR3 DNA is TGTGCCAGCAGACAGGGAGTTAACACTGAAGCTTTCTTT.

The chain recombines TRBV21-1 with TRBJ1-5; the table gives TRBD1 as D, unverified against the DNA. TRBV21-1 is noted as a pseudogene. There are 16 residues in the CDR3. In DNA, the CDR3 is TGTGCCAGCAGCAAAGGAGACAGGCAAACGGGTCAGCCCCAGCATTTT. Translating it yields CASSKGDRQTGQPQHF.

This chain uses TRBV11-2 with TRBJ2-5; 7 bases match TRBD2. Germline lookup yields CDR1 SGHAT and CDR2 FQNNGV. After removal of 2 bases from V and 7 bases from J, the junction contained 4 bases not matched to a gene. The CDR3 spans 13 residues. Written as DNA, the CDR3 is TGTGCCAGCAGCTTATCCTGGGGGGGGACCCAGTACTTC. Translation: CASSLSWGGTQYF.

This clone showed up just a few times. This sequence joins TRBV19 and TRBJ1-2; D unclear. Trimming removed 7 bases from V and 8 bases from J, with 11 bases in between. This CDR3 spans 11 amino acids. Germline lookup yields CDR1 LNHDA and CDR2 SQIVND (reference sequence). CDR3 sequence: CASMVGRGYTF. DNA of the CDR3: TGTGCCAGTATGGTGGGGAGAGGCTACACCTTC. Filled out from reference TRBV19 and TRBJ1-2, the complete variable domain reads DGGITQSPKYLFRKEGQNVTLSCEQNLNHDAMYWYRQDPGQGLRLIYYSQIVNDFQKGDIAEGYSVSREKKESFPLTVTSAQKNPTAFYLCASMVGRGYTFGSGTRLTVV.

The chain couples TRBV6-5 to TRBJ2-3; no clear D. The CDR3 covers 11 residues. Trimming left V 5 bases short and J 4 bases short, with 4 bases between. Germline V gives CDR1 MNHEY, CDR2 SVGAGI. CDR3: CASSSPDTQYF. The CDR3, as DNA: TGTGCCAGCAGTAGCCCAGATACGCAGTATTTT.

This clone was seen only a few times. The rearrangement uses TRBV10-1 and TRBJ2-5; 9 bases match TRBD2. Germline CDR1 and CDR2: WNHNN and SYGVQD (reference sequence). The J segment lost 2 bases and the V segment lost 3 bases, leaving 7 bases of the junction unmatched. The CDR3 loop spans 16 amino acids. This CDR3 reads CASSEGGSGGQETQYF. The CDR3 DNA reads as TGCGCCAGCAGTGAAGGGGGTAGCGGGGGACAAGAGACCCAGTACTTC.

This clone has a handful of counts. V usage is TRBV9 and J usage is TRBJ1-3, with 7 bases fitting TRBD1. This CDR3 is built from 14 residues. J lost 3 bases, V lost 4 bases, and 4 bases had no gene match. CDR1 SGDLS and CDR2 YYNGEE come from the germline V gene. CDR3 sequence (DNA): TGTGCCAGCAGCCCAGGGACAGTTGGAAACACCATATATTTT. Protein: CASSPGTVGNTIYF.

This clone has a handful of counts. This chain links TRBV7-3 with TRBJ1-1; 7 nucleotides agree with TRBD1. This CDR3 is 13 amino acids long. V dropped 5 bases and J dropped 1; count of bases not matched to a gene: 1. In germline, CDR1 is SGHTA, CDR2 FQGTGA. The CDR3 reads CASSRTGNTEAFF. As DNA, the CDR3 is TGTGCCAGCAGCAGGACAGGGAACACTGAAGCTTTCTTT.

This rearrangement joins TRBV7-9 to TRBJ2-1; D may be TRBD2 (7 bases). CDR1 and CDR2 (germline): SEHNR, FQNEAQ (reference sequence). CDR3 length: 13 residues. Trimming cost V 0 bases and J 8 bases, with 8 bases left between them. CDR3 coding DNA: TGTGCCAGCAGCTTAGCAGGGGGGGATGAGCAGTTCTTC. Translating it yields CASSLAGGDEQFF.

In this sample, this clone turned up once. The V call is TRBV5-4, the J call TRBJ2-3; tentative D call: TRBD1 (6 bases). Trimming stripped 0 bases from V and 4 bases from J, with 12 bases between. This CDR3 region has 15 residues. Germline V CDR1 and CDR2: SGHNT, YYREEE (reference sequence). CDR3 protein: CASSLDVTGADTQYF. CDR3 nucleotide sequence: TGTGCCAGCAGCTTGGATGTGACAGGAGCAGATACGCAGTATTTT.

The CDR3 DNA reads TGCGCCAGCAGCTTGTTCCGGGACACGAGCACAGATACGCAGTATTTT. Residues: CASSLFRDTSTDTQYF. The chain combines TRBV5-1 with TRBJ2-3; maybe TRBD1 (6 bases). Germline-derived CDR1 and CDR2 are SGHRS and YFSETQ. The V and J ends lost 1 base and 0 bases respectively, with 12 bases between them. The CDR3 covers 16 residues.

The chain has TRBV10-2 and TRBJ2-3; 12 nucleotides align to TRBD2. The CDR3 is 14 amino acids. V dropped 5 bases and J dropped 4; count of bases not matched to a gene: 1. Germline-derived CDR1 and CDR2 are WSHSY and SAAADI. CDR3 nucleotide sequence: TGCGCCAGCAGTACTAGCGGGGGGCCAGATACGCAGTATTTT. Protein sequence: CASSTSGGPDTQYF.

In its sample, this clone was seen a few times. CDR3 region: CASSHSNSPLHF. CDR3 nucleotides: TGCGCCAGCAGCCACAGTAATTCACCCCTCCACTTT. V gene TRBV10-2 combines with J gene TRBJ1-6; unclear D gene. The V gene's germline CDR1 is WSHSY and CDR2 SAAADI. V was pared by 6 bases and J by 6 bases, with 6 bases between. CDR3 length: 12 residues.

This clone appeared a few times. The chain carries TRBV9 and TRBJ2-7; 8 bases are shared with TRBD1. The germline CDR1 and CDR2 sequences are SGDLS and YYNGEE. The V segment lost 0 bases and the J segment 0 bases; nucleotides outside the gene matches: 2. The CDR3 sequence is 15 residues long. In DNA, the CDR3 is TGTGCCAGCAGCGTAGGGGACAGGATCTCCTACGAGCAGTACTTC. Translated: CASSVGDRISYEQYF.